These T cell receptor beta chains were read from a single sample in a study of blood T cell repertoires in COVID-19. Only in-frame clones appear in the TCRdb table, and some are missing; sequencing was by immunoSEQ multiplex PCR. The table lists approximately 210,000 clones, 70% to 90% of them singletons. Material: peripheral blood. Every receptor here comes from a woman aged 45 to 65 with active or convalescent COVID-19. Both conserved end residues are part of each CDR3. A D gene is named only where the DNA matches it firmly. Only some rows state a clone size, as once, few, many or a class for expanded clones.

J gene: TRBJ1-3; V gene: TRBV3-1/TRBV3-2; D gene: NA; clone size: NA; CDR3 protein: CASSQGAGNTIYF; CDR3 DNA: TGTGCCAGCAGCCAGGGGGCCGGAAACACCATATATTTT
J gene: TRBJ1-2; V gene: TRBV10-3; D gene: NA; clone size: NA; CDR3 protein: CAISHGTQGFYGYTF; CDR3 DNA: TGTGCCATCAGCCATGGGACCCAGGGGTTCTATGGCTACACCTTC
J gene: TRBJ1-6; V gene: TRBV7-9; D gene: NA; clone size: few; CDR3 protein: CASSTGGGPMDSPLHF; CDR3 DNA: TGTGCCAGCAGCACCGGCGGGGGTCCGATGGATTCACCCCTCCACTTT
J gene: TRBJ2-3; V gene: TRBV5-1; D gene: TRBD2; clone size: NA; CDR3 protein: CASSFPGLAGGHSTDTQYF; CDR3 DNA: TGCGCCAGCAGCTTTCCGGGACTAGCGGGAGGCCATAGCACAGATACGCAGTATTTT
J gene: TRBJ2-3; V gene: TRBV28; D gene: TRBD1; clone size: NA; CDR3 protein: CASSSPGQGSDTQYF; CDR3 DNA: TGTGCCAGCAGTTCTCCGGGACAGGGGTCAGATACGCAGTATTTT
J gene: TRBJ1-2; V gene: TRBV7-6; D gene: NA; clone size: many; CDR3 protein: CASSLGTANYGYTF; CDR3 DNA: TGTGCCAGCAGCTTAGGGACAGCTAACTATGGCTACACCTTC
J gene: TRBJ1-2; V gene: TRBV3-1/TRBV3-2; D gene: NA; clone size: NA; CDR3 protein: CASSQWTVPYGYTF; CDR3 DNA: TGTGCCAGCAGCCAATGGACAGTCCCCTATGGCTACACCTTC
J gene: TRBJ2-3; V gene: TRBV11-2; D gene: TRBD2; clone size: NA; CDR3 protein: CASSFSGTSEADTQYF; CDR3 DNA: TGTGCCAGCAGCTTTTCCGGGACTAGCGAAGCAGATACGCAGTATTTT
J gene: TRBJ1-3; V gene: TRBV6-6; D gene: TRBD1; clone size: NA; CDR3 protein: CASRETGGSGNTIYF; CDR3 DNA: TGTGCCAGCAGGGAGACAGGGGGGTCTGGAAACACCATATATTTT
J gene: TRBJ2-7; V gene: TRBV5-4; D gene: NA; clone size: NA; CDR3 protein: CASSRKTRGVYEQYF; CDR3 DNA: TGTGCCAGCAGCCGTAAAACCCGGGGTGTCTACGAGCAGTACTTC
J gene: TRBJ2-7; V gene: TRBV28; D gene: TRBD1; clone size: NA; CDR3 protein: CASKGIERDRVPEQYF; CDR3 DNA: TGTGCCAGCAAGGGAATCGAACGGGACAGGGTACCCGAGCAGTACTTC
J gene: TRBJ1-2; V gene: TRBV7-2; D gene: TRBD1; clone size: NA; CDR3 protein: CASSLRQGDGYTF; CDR3 DNA: TGTGCCAGCAGCCTCCGACAGGGAGATGGCTACACCTTC
J gene: TRBJ2-2; V gene: TRBV29-1; D gene: NA; clone size: NA; CDR3 protein: CSVDREGVTGELFF; CDR3 DNA: TGCAGCGTTGACAGGGAGGGGGTCACCGGGGAGCTGTTTTTT
J gene: TRBJ2-5; V gene: TRBV7-2; D gene: NA; clone size: NA; CDR3 protein: CASSLAYALRGTQETQYF; CDR3 DNA: TGTGCCAGCAGCTTAGCGTACGCGCTAAGGGGGACGCAAGAGACCCAGTACTTC
J gene: TRBJ2-1; V gene: TRBV6-5; D gene: NA; clone size: NA; CDR3 protein: CASRDTMINNEQFF; CDR3 DNA: TGTGCCAGCAGGGACACCATGATTAACAATGAGCAGTTCTTC
J gene: TRBJ2-1; V gene: TRBV5-1; D gene: TRBD2; clone size: NA; CDR3 protein: CASSLARGDYNEQFF; CDR3 DNA: TGCGCCAGCAGCTTGGCTCGGGGGGACTACAATGAGCAGTTCTTC
J gene: TRBJ1-3; V gene: TRBV28; D gene: NA; clone size: NA; CDR3 protein: CASSSRASGNTIYF; CDR3 DNA: TGTGCCAGCAGTTCGAGGGCCTCTGGAAACACCATATATTTT
J gene: TRBJ1-2; V gene: TRBV5-5; D gene: TRBD1; clone size: NA; CDR3 protein: CASSLTGGGNYGYTF; CDR3 DNA: TGTGCCAGCAGCTTGACAGGGGGCGGTAACTATGGCTACACCTTC
J gene: TRBJ1-2; V gene: TRBV28; D gene: TRBD1; clone size: NA; CDR3 protein: CASSSVGQGTKYGYTF; CDR3 DNA: TGTGCCAGCAGTTCCGTAGGACAGGGTACGAAGTATGGCTACACCTTC
J gene: TRBJ1-1; V gene: TRBV7-2; D gene: NA; clone size: NA; CDR3 protein: CASSLGATYTEAFF; CDR3 DNA: TGTGCCAGCAGCTTAGGAGCCACCTACACTGAAGCTTTCTTT